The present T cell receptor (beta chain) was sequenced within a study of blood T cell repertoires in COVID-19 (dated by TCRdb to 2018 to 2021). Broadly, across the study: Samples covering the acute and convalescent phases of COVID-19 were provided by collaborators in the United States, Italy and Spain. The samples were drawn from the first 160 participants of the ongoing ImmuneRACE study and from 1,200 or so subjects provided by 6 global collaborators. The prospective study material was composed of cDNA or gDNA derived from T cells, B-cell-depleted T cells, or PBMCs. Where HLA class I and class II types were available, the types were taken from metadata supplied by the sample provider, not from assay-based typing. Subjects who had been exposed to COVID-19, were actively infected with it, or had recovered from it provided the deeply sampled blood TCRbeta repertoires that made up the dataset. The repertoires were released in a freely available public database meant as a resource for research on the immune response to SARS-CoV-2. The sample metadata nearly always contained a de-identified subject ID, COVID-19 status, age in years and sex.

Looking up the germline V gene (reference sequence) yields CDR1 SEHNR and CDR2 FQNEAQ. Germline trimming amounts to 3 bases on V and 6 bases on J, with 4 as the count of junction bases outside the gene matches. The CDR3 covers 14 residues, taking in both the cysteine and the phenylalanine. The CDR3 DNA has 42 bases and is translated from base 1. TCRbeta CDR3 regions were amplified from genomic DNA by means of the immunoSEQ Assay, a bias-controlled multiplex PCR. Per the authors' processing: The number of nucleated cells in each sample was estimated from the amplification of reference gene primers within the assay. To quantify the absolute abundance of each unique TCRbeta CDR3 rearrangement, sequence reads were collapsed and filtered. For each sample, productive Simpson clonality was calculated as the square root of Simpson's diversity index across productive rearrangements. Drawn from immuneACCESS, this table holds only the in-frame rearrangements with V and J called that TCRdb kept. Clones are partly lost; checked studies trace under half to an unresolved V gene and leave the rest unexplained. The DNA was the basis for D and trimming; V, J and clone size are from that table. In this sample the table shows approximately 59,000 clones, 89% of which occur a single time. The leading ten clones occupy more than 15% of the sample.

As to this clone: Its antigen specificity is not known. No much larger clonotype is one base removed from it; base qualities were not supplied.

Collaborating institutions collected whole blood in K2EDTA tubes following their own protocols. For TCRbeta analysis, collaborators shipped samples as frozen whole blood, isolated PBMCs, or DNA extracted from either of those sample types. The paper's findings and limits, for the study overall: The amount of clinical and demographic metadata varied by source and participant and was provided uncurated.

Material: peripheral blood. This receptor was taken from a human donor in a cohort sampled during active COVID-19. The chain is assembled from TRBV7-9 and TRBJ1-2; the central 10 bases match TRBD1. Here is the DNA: TGTGCCAGCAGCTTGGACAGGGGGGCGAATGGCTACACCTTC. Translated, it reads CASSLDRGANGYTF.